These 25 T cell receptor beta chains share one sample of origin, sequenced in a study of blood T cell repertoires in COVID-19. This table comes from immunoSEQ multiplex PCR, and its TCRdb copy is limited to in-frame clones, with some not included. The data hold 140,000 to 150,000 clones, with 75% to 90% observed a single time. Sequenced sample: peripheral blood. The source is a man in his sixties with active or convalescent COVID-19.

The CDR3 nucleotides are TGTGCCAGTAAGGGGCGCTCAGGGAACGAGCAGTACTTC. Translation: CASKGRSGNEQYF. This rearrangement joins TRBV19 to TRBJ2-7, with D maybe TRBD1 (5 bases). The CDR3 is 13 residues long. Per germline, CDR1 LNHDA and CDR2 SQIVND (reference sequence). V lost 7 bases and J lost 5, with 15 bases in between.

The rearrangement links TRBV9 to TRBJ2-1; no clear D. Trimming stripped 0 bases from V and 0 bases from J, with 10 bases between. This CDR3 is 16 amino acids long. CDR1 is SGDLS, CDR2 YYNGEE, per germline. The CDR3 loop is CASSVDPESSYNEQFF. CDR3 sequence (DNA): TGTGCCAGCAGCGTAGATCCGGAGAGCTCCTACAATGAGCAGTTCTTC.

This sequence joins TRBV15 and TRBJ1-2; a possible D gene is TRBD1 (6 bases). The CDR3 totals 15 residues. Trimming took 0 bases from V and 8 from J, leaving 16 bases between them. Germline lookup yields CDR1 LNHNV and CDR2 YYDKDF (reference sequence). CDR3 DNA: TGTGCCACCAGCAGAGATCCCCCAGGGGCGAAGGGCTACACCTTC. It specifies CATSRDPPGAKGYTF.

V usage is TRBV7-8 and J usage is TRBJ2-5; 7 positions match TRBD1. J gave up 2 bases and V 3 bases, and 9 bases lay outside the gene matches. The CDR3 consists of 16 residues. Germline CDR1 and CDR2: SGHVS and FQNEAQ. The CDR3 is CASSFNRGGTQETQYF. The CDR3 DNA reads TGTGCCAGCAGCTTCAACAGGGGTGGAACACAAGAGACCCAGTACTTC.

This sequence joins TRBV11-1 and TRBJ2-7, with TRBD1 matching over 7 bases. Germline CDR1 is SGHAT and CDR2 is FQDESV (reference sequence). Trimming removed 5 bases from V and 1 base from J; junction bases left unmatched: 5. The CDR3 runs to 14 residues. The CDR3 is CASSPGTVSYEQYF. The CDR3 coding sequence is TGTGCCAGCAGCCCCGGGACAGTATCCTACGAGCAGTACTTC.

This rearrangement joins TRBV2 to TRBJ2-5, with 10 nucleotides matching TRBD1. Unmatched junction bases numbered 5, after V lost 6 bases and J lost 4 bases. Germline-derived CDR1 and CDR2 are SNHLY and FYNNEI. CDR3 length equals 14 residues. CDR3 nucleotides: TGTGCCAGCAGGGACAGGGGGTATGGAGAGACCCAGTACTTC. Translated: CASRDRGYGETQYF.

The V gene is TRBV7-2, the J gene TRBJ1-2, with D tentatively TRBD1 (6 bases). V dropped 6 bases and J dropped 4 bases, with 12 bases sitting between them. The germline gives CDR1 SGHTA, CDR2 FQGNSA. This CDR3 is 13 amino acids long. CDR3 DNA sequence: TGTGCCAGCAGGTCAGGGGTCGGCTATGGCTACACCTTC. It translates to CASRSGVGYGYTF.

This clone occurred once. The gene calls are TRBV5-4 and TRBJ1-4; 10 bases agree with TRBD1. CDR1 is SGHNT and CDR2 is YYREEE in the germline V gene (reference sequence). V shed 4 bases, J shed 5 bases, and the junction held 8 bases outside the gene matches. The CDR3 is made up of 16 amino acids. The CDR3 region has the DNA TGTGCCAGCAGCAACCGGGACAGGGGTCTCAATGAAAAACTGTTTTTT. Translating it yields CASSNRDRGLNEKLFF.

CDR3 loop: CASSLVQNTYGYTF. As DNA, the CDR3 is TGTGCCAGCAGCTTAGTACAGAATACCTATGGCTACACCTTC. The V call is TRBV7-9, the J call TRBJ1-2, with unresolved D. Per the germline V gene, CDR1 is SEHNR and CDR2 is FQNEAQ (reference sequence). The V end lost 1 base, the J end lost 4 bases, and 10 bases lay between the germline ends. CDR3 length equals 14 residues.

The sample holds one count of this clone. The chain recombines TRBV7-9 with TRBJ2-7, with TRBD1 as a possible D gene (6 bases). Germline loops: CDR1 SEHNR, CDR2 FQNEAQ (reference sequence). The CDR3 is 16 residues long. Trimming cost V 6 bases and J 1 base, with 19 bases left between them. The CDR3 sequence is CASSRRGGLGSYEQYF. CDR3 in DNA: TGTGCCAGCAGTCGGAGAGGGGGTTTAGGTTCCTACGAGCAGTACTTC.

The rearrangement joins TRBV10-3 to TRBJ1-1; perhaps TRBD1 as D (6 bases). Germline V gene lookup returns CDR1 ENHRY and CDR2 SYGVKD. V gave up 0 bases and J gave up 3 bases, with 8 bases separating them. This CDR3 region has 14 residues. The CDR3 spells CAISESQGYTEAFF. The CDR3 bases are TGTGCCATCAGTGAGTCCCAGGGGTACACTGAAGCTTTCTTT.

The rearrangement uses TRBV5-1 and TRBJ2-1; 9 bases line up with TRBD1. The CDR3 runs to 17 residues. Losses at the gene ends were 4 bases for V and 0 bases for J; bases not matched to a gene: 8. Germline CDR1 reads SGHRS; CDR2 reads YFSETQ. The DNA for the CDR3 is TGCGCCAGCAGCCGACAGGGGGGGTCGAGCTCCTACAATGAGCAGTTCTTC. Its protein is CASSRQGGSSSYNEQFF.

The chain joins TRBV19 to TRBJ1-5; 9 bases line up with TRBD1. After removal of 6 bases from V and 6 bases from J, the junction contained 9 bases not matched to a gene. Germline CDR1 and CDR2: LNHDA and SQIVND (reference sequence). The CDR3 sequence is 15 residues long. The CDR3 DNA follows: TGTGCCAGTAGCCCTGGGGGGACAGGGTTTCAGCCCCAGCATTTT. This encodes CASSPGGTGFQPQHF.

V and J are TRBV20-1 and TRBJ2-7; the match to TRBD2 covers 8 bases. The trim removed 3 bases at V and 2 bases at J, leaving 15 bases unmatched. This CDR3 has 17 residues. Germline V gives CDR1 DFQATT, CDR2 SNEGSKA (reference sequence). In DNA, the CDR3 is TGCAGTGCTAGTAAGACCTTAGTTAGCGGGGCAGCCTACGAGCAGTACTTC. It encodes CSASKTLVSGAAYEQYF.

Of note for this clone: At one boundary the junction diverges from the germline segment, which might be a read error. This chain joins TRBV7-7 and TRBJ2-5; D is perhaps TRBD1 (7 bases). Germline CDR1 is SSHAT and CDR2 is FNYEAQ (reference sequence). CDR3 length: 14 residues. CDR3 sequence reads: CASSLSGGKETQYF. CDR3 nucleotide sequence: TGTGCTAGCAGCTTATCAGGGGGGAAAGAGACCCAGTACTTC.

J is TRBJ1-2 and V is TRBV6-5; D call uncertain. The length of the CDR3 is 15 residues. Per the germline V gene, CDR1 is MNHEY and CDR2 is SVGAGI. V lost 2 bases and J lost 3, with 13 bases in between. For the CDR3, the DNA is TGTGCCAGCAGTTACGGAGGCCCCCCGGACTATGGCTACACCTTC. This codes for CASSYGGPPDYGYTF.

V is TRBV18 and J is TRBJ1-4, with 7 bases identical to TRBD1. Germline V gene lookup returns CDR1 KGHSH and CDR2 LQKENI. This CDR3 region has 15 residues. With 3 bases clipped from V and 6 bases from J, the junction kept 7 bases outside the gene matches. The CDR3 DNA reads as TGTGCCAGCTCACCGAAGACAGGGTCATATGAAAAACTGTTTTTT. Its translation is CASSPKTGSYEKLFF.

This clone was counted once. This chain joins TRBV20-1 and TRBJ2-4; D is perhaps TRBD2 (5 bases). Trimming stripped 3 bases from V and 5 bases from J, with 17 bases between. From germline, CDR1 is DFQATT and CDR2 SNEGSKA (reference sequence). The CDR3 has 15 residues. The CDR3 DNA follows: TGCAGTGCTAGTGGAGGATCGGTCAACCAAAACATTCAGTACTTC. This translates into CSASGGSVNQNIQYF.

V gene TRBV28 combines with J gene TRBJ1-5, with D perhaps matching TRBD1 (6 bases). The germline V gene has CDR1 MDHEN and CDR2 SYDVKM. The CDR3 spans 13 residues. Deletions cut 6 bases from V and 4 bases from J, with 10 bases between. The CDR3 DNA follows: TGTGCCAGCAGAAGGGACACAAATCAGCCCCAGCATTTT. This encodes CASRRDTNQPQHF.

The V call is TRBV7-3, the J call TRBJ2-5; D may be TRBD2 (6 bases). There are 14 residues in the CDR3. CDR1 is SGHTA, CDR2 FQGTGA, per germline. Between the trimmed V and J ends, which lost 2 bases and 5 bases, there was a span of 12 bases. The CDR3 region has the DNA TGTGCCAGCAGCTTATCCGGGACTCGGGAGACCCAGTACTTC. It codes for CASSLSGTRETQYF.

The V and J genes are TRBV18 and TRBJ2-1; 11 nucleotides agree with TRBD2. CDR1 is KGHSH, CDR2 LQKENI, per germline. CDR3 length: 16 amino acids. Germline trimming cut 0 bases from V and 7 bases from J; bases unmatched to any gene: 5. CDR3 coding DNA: TGTGCCAGCTCACCACCGTCTAGCGGGAGGTGGAATGAGCAGTTCTTC. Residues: CASSPPSSGRWNEQFF.

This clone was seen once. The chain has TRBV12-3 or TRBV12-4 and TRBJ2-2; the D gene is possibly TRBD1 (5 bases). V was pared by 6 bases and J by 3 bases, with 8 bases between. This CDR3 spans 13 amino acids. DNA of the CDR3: TGTGCCAGCAGATCACAGGACACCGGGGAGCTGTTTTTT. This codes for CASRSQDTGELFF.

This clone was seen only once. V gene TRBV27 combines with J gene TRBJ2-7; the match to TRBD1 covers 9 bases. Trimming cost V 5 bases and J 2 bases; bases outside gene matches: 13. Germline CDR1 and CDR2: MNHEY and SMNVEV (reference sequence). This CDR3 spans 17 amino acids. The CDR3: CASSPSPGTGKAYEQYF. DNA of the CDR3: TGTGCCAGCAGTCCCTCCCCGGGGACAGGGAAGGCCTACGAGCAGTACTTC.

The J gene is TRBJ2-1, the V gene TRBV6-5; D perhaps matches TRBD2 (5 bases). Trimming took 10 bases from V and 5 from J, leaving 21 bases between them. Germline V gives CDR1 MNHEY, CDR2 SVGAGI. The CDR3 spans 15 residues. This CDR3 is CATQKVGGWNNEQFF. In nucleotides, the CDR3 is TGTGCCACCCAGAAAGTCGGAGGCTGGAACAATGAGCAGTTCTTC.

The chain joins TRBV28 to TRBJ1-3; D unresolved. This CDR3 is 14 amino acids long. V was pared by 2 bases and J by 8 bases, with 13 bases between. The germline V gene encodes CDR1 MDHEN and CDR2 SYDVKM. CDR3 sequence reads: CASSLPVNTDTIYF. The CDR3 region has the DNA TGTGCCAGCAGTTTACCGGTAAATACGGACACCATATATTTT.